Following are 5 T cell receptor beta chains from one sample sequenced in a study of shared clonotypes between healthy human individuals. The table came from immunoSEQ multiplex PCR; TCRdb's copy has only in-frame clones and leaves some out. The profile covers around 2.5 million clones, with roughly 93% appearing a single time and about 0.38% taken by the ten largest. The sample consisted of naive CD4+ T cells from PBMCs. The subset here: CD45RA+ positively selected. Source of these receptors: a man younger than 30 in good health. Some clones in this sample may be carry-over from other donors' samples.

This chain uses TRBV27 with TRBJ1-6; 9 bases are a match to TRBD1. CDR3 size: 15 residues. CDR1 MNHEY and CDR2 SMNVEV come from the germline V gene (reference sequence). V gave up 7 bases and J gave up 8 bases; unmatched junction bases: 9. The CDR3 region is CASNWTGEPDSPLHF. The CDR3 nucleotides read TGTGCCAGCAATTGGACAGGGGAGCCCGATTCACCCCTCCACTTT.

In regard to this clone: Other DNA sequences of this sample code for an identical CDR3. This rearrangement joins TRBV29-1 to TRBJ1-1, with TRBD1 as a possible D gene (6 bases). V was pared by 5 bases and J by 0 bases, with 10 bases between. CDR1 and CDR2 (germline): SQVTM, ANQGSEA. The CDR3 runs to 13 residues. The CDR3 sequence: CSVYRVMNTEAFF. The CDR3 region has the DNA TGCAGCGTTTACAGGGTCATGAACACTGAAGCTTTCTTT.

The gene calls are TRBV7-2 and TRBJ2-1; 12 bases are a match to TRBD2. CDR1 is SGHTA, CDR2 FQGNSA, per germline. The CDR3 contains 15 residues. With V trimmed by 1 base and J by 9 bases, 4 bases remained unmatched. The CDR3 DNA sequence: TGTGCCAGCAGCTTAGTGCTAGCGGGAGGGACTGAGCAGTTCTTC. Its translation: CASSLVLAGGTEQFF.

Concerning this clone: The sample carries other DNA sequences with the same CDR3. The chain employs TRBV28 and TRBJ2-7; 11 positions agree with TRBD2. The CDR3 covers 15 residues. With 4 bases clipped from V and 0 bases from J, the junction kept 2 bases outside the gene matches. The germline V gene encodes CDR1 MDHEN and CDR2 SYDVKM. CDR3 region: CASSSGTSGSYEQYF. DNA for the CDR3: TGTGCCAGCAGTTCCGGGACTAGCGGCTCCTACGAGCAGTACTTC. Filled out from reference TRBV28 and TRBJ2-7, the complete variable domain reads DVKVTQSSRYLVKRTGEKVFLECVQDMDHENMFWYRQDPGLGLRLIYFSYDVKMKEKGDIPEGYSVSREKKERFSLILESASTNQTSMYLCASSSGTSGSYEQYFGPGTRLTVT.

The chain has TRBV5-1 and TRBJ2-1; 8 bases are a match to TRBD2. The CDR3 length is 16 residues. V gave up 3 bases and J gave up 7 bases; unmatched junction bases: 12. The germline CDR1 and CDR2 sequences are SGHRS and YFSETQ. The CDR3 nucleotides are TGCGCCAGCAGCTGGTTAGCGGGAAATGTCGGGAATGAGCAGTTCTTC. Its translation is CASSWLAGNVGNEQFF.